This T cell receptor beta chain was sequenced in a study of blood T cells in healthy people across ages. With a J-beta primer mix and a sample-barcoded 5' primer, a second PCR ran about 6 to 11 cycles. Carrying 12 random nucleotides, a template-switch adaptor labeled each individual cDNA molecule. TCRdb used MiXCR to reprocess the 5' RACE reads, holding one entry per CDR3 protein. This table has about 500,000 distinct CDR3 sequences, about 25% appearing once. This clonotype was counted between two and nine times. The target antigen is unknown. Points from the study as a whole: Both naive CD4+ cell counts and diversity were greater in long-lived donors than in aged donors.

Germline-derived CDR1 and CDR2 are SGDLS and YYNGEE. The CDR3 length is 15 residues. The germline V and J ends were trimmed by 4 bases and 4 bases, with 15 bases remaining between them. This same sample was also part of a study on T cells of mothers and their children.

The sample taken for sequencing was blood. The TCR originated in a boy between 10 and 17 years old in good health. This chain uses TRBV9 with TRBJ1-3, with D unclear. Here the CDR3 DNA reads TGTGCCAGCAGCCCCCTTCTGGGGTTAGGAAACACCATATATTTT. Protein: CASSPLLGLGNTIYF. The full variable domain, with the rest looked up from reference TRBV9 and TRBJ1-3, is DSGVTQTPKHLITATGQRVTLRCSPRSGDLSVYWYQQSLDQGLQFLIQYYNGEERAKGNILERFSAQQFPDLHSELNLSSLELGDSALYFCASSPLLGLGNTIYFGEGSWLTVV.